The 25 T cell receptor beta chains reported below all come from one sample, sequenced in a study of T cells in Graves' hyperthyroidism and ophthalmopathy. Using RNA transcripts as the source, TCR beta CDR3 regions were amplified. An initial round of RT-PCR targeting the TCR CDR3 relied on the HTBI primer set. TCRdb itself ran the multiplex PCR reads through MiXCR, one entry per CDR3 protein. The repertoire holds 270,000 or so distinct CDR3 sequences, with less than 30% as singletons. Sequenced material: blood. The receptors originated from a man between 40 and 49 years old with Graves' hyperthyroidism that later progressed to Graves' ophthalmopathy.

This clonotype has at least ten counts. The V and J genes are TRBV11-3 and TRBJ2-7; D assignment may be TRBD1 or TRBD2 (6 bases each). Germline CDR1 reads SGHNT; CDR2 reads YENEEA. The germline V and J ends were trimmed by 6 bases and 4 bases, with 16 bases remaining between them. CDR3 length: 14 residues. CDR3 in DNA: TGTGCCAGCAGTCAGGGGACTGCTGATTACGAGCAGTACTTC. Its translation is CASSQGTADYEQYF. Filled out from reference TRBV11-3 and TRBJ2-7, the complete variable domain reads EAGVVQSPRYKIIEKKQPVAFWCNPISGHNTLYWYLQNLGQGPELLIRYENEEAVDDSQLPKDRFSAERLKGVDSTLKIQPAELGDSAVYLCASSQGTADYEQYFGPGTRLTVT.

This clonotype occurred once. The J gene is TRBJ2-7, the V gene TRBV6-2 or TRBV6-3; TRBD1 agrees at 7 bases. J lost 5 bases, V lost 7 bases, and 5 bases had no gene match. This CDR3 spans 12 amino acids. Germline assignment: CDR1 MNHEY and CDR2 SVGEGT. CDR3 in DNA: TGTGCCAGCACGACAGGGAGACACGAGCAGTACTTC. The encoded protein is CASTTGRHEQYF.

V usage is TRBV7-6 and J usage is TRBJ1-1; D ambiguous. The CDR3 length is 13 residues. The germline gives CDR1 SGHVS, CDR2 FNYEAQ. V lost 3 bases and J lost 7, with 12 bases in between. The chain's CDR3 is CASSLKNGGEAFF. In DNA form, the CDR3 reads TGTGCCAGCAGCTTGAAGAATGGCGGTGAAGCTTTCTTT.

This clonotype has a handful of counts. This chain links TRBV20-1 with TRBJ2-5; 10 bases map to TRBD1. V lost 2 bases and J lost 4; bases outside the gene matches: 4. This CDR3 has 14 residues. The V gene's germline CDR1 is DFQATT and CDR2 SNEGSKA (reference sequence). The CDR3 nucleotides read TGCAGTGCTAGACCCGACAGGGGGCGAGAGACCCAGTACTTC. Its translation: CSARPDRGRETQYF.

This chain uses TRBV12-5 with TRBJ1-1, with D maybe TRBD1 (6 bases). V dropped 2 bases and J dropped 6 bases, with 16 bases sitting between them. This CDR3 has 15 residues. Germline values: CDR1 LGHNT, CDR2 FRNRAP. The chain's CDR3 is CASGLPEQGFSEAFF. DNA of the CDR3: TGTGCTAGTGGTTTGCCCGAACAGGGATTCTCTGAAGCTTTCTTT.

This clonotype has at least ten counts. The gene calls are TRBV19 and TRBJ1-1; tentatively, D is TRBD1 (5 bases). V dropped 10 bases and J dropped 1 base, with 19 bases sitting between them. The CDR3 has 15 residues. Germline V gene lookup returns CDR1 LNHDA and CDR2 SQIVND (reference sequence). In DNA form, the CDR3 reads TGTGCCACCTCAGAGGCGGGGCGCTGGAACACTGAAGCTTTCTTT. This gives the protein CATSEAGRWNTEAFF.

This clonotype has more than one count but fewer than ten. This chain links TRBV7-2 with TRBJ2-7, with D maybe TRBD2 (6 bases). Germline assignment: CDR1 SGHTA and CDR2 FQGNSA. The CDR3 has 15 amino acids. The V and J ends lost 5 bases and 6 bases respectively, with 20 bases between them. Here the CDR3 DNA reads TGTGCCAGCAGCCCGACTGCGGGATCTCTTTTCGAGCAGTACTTC. Translated, it gives CASSPTAGSLFEQYF.

This clonotype has more than one count but fewer than ten. The V and J genes are TRBV27 and TRBJ2-7; D gene unclear. The ends were cut back, 5 bases at V and 4 bases at J, with 9 bases in the middle. The germline V gene has CDR1 MNHEY and CDR2 SMNVEV (reference sequence). CDR3 length: 12 residues. The DNA for the CDR3 is TGTGCCAGCAGTCCTACCCTGTACGAGCAGTACTTC. As protein: CASSPTLYEQYF.

This clonotype appeared many times. This chain links TRBV6-2 or TRBV6-3 with TRBJ2-7; TRBD2 is a possible D gene (5 bases). V gave up 0 bases and J gave up 7 bases, with 19 bases separating them. Germline assignment: CDR1 MNHEY and CDR2 SVGEGT. The CDR3 spans 16 residues. The CDR3 nucleotides are TGTGCCAGCAGTTACTCGAGGACTGCTAGCCGTCTGGAGCAGTACTTC. It codes for CASSYSRTASRLEQYF.

This clonotype was seen many times. This rearrangement joins TRBV28 to TRBJ2-1, with D maybe TRBD2 (5 bases). This CDR3 region has 15 residues. Germline V CDR1 and CDR2: MDHEN, SYDVKM. V was shortened by 7 bases and J by 7 bases, with 20 bases between the two germline ends. The CDR3 DNA reads TGTGCCAGCACCAGATCCGGGAATCGTCAGAATGAGCAGTTCTTC. This translates into CASTRSGNRQNEQFF. Full variable domain (outside the CDR3, taken from reference TRBV28 and TRBJ2-1): DVKVTQSSRYLVKRTGEKVFLECVQDMDHENMFWYRQDPGLGLRLIYFSYDVKMKEKGDIPEGYSVSREKKERFSLILESASTNQTSMYLCASTRSGNRQNEQFFGPGTRLTVL.

This clonotype was detected many times. The CDR3 loop reads CSANWGGRALETQYF. DNA for the CDR3: TGCAGTGCTAATTGGGGCGGGAGGGCCCTGGAGACCCAGTACTTC. The V and J genes are TRBV20-1 and TRBJ2-5; 9 nucleotides agree with TRBD2. CDR1 DFQATT and CDR2 SNEGSKA come from the germline V gene (reference sequence). The V segment lost 4 bases and the J segment 5 bases; nucleotides outside the gene matches: 11. The CDR3 length is 15 residues.

This clonotype appeared many times. The genes are TRBV28 and TRBJ1-5; tentatively, D is TRBD1 (6 bases). The CDR3 spans 14 residues. Germline values: CDR1 MDHEN, CDR2 SYDVKM. The V end lost 3 bases, the J end lost 7 bases, and 13 bases lay between the germline ends. The CDR3 nucleotides read TGTGCCAGCAGTTTGGGGGCAGCAACCCAGCCCCAGCATTTT. Translating gives CASSLGAATQPQHF.

This clonotype was observed at least ten times. J is TRBJ2-7 and V is TRBV20-1; 9 bases map to TRBD2. The germline V gene has CDR1 DFQATT and CDR2 SNEGSKA (reference sequence). CDR3 length: 15 residues. V was clipped by 6 bases and J by 0 bases; unmatched bases: 9. Written as DNA, the CDR3 is TGCAGTGCGCCATTAGCGGGAGATTACTCCTACGAGCAGTACTTC. Its protein product is CSAPLAGDYSYEQYF.

In this sample, this clonotype turned up many times. The V gene is TRBV28, the J gene TRBJ2-5, with 12 bases matching TRBD2. The V gene end was trimmed by 4 bases and the J gene end by 1 base; junction bases not matched to a gene: 7. CDR1 is MDHEN and CDR2 is SYDVKM in the germline V gene. The CDR3 is 17 amino acids. CDR3 coding DNA: TGTGCCAGCAGTTCCCACCGACTAGCGGGAGTCCAAGAGACCCAGTACTTC. Amino acid sequence: CASSSHRLAGVQETQYF.

This clonotype was found many times. The rearrangement uses TRBV7-2 and TRBJ2-5; D uncertain. This CDR3 has 13 amino acids. The V end lost 5 bases, the J end lost 7 bases, and 14 bases lay between the germline ends. Germline CDR1 reads SGHTA; CDR2 reads FQGNSA. Here the CDR3 DNA reads TGTGCCAGCAGCCCAGACTCTATTGGGACCCAGTACTTC. It encodes CASSPDSIGTQYF.

This clonotype was recorded at least ten times. The chain recombines TRBV6-5 with TRBJ2-7, with a weak D call TRBD1 (5 bases). Trimming took off 2 bases at V and 2 bases at J, with 10 bases between the two ends. From germline, CDR1 is MNHEY and CDR2 SVGAGI. The CDR3 totals 14 residues. The CDR3 DNA sequence: TGTGCCAGCAGTTACGGACAAGGTACCTACGAGCAGTACTTC. Amino acid sequence: CASSYGQGTYEQYF.

This clonotype showed up just a few times. The CDR3 here is CASRQGQRNTEAFF. The DNA for the CDR3 is TGTGCCAGCAGGCAAGGACAGAGGAACACTGAAGCTTTCTTT. This chain uses TRBV27 with TRBJ1-1; D perhaps matches TRBD1 (6 bases). The V end lost 6 bases, the J end lost 1 base, and 12 bases lay between the germline ends. This CDR3 is 14 amino acids long. Germline V CDR1 and CDR2: MNHEY, SMNVEV (reference sequence).

This clonotype was seen ten or more times. V and J are TRBV28 and TRBJ2-7; D may match TRBD1 or TRBD2 (7 bases each). Germline V CDR1 and CDR2: MDHEN, SYDVKM. The V and J ends lost 4 bases and 2 bases respectively, with 15 bases between them. CDR3 length equals 15 residues. CDR3 nucleotide sequence: TGTGCCAGCAGTTGGGGAGGGGGCACAGCCTACGAGCAGTACTTC. The encoded protein is CASSWGGGTAYEQYF.

In this sample, this clonotype turned up many times. V is TRBV29-1 and J is TRBJ2-5; 13 bases are shared with TRBD2. This CDR3 spans 15 amino acids. Trimming removed 7 bases from V and 2 bases from J; junction bases left unmatched: 7. Germline-derived CDR1 and CDR2 are SQVTM and ANQGSEA. CDR3 DNA: TGCAGCGGAGGGGGACTAGCGGGACGGCAAGAGACCCAGTACTTC. This encodes CSGGGLAGRQETQYF.

V is TRBV15 and J is TRBJ2-5; 7 bases are shared with TRBD1. Looked up from germline, CDR1 is LNHNV and CDR2 is YYDKDF (reference sequence). The CDR3 has 15 residues. V was clipped by 3 bases and J by 5 bases; unmatched bases: 9. CDR3 loop: CATSRRSTGSETQYF. Written as DNA, the CDR3 is TGTGCCACCAGCAGGCGATCGACAGGGAGCGAGACCCAGTACTTC. Full variable domain (missing parts from reference TRBV15 and TRBJ2-5): DAMVIQNPRYQVTQFGKPVTLSCSQTLNHNVMYWYQQKSSQAPKLLFHYYDKDFNNEADTPDNFQSRRPNTSFCFLDIRSPGLGDTAMYLCATSRRSTGSETQYFGPGTRLLVL.

This clonotype was seen a few times. This sequence joins TRBV6-2 or TRBV6-3 and TRBJ2-2, with 8 bases aligning to TRBD1. This CDR3 spans 15 amino acids. CDR1 is MNHEY, CDR2 SVGEGT, per germline. With 4 bases clipped from V and 3 bases from J, the junction kept 4 bases outside the gene matches. This CDR3 reads CASSSGQVYTGELFF. The CDR3, as DNA: TGTGCCAGCAGTTCGGGACAGGTGTACACCGGGGAGCTGTTTTTT.

This clonotype was counted at least ten times. The gene calls are TRBV2 and TRBJ1-2; D possibly corresponds to TRBD1 (5 bases). The ends were cut back, 3 bases at V and 4 bases at J, with 15 bases in the middle. The CDR3 extends over 15 amino acids. Per germline, CDR1 SNHLY and CDR2 FYNNEI. For the CDR3, the DNA is TGTGCCAGCAGTGATTGGGGCAGTTCTTCCTATGGCTACACCTTC. Residues: CASSDWGSSSYGYTF.

The table lists this clonotype with many counts. The J gene is TRBJ2-5, the V gene TRBV2, with D possibly matching TRBD2 (6 bases). V was clipped by 8 bases and J by 5 bases, with 12 bases between them. The CDR3 consists of 12 residues. Germline-derived CDR1 and CDR2 are SNHLY and FYNNEI. The DNA of the CDR3 is TGTGCCAGCCGGGAGAATAAGGAGACCCAGTACTTC. It encodes CASRENKETQYF.

This clonotype was counted at least ten times. The chain recombines TRBV27 with TRBJ2-7; possibly TRBD1 for D (5 bases). The CDR3 runs to 14 residues. Per germline, CDR1 MNHEY and CDR2 SMNVEV (reference sequence). Between the trimmed V and J ends, which lost 0 bases and 0 bases, there was a span of 6 bases. The chain's CDR3 is CASSLSGVSYEQYF. The CDR3 region has the DNA TGTGCCAGCAGTTTATCAGGGGTCTCCTACGAGCAGTACTTC.

This clonotype was counted ten times or more. The chain carries TRBV7-8 and TRBJ2-7; perhaps TRBD1 as D (5 bases). The germline CDR1 and CDR2 sequences are SGHVS and FQNEAQ. The V end was cut by 5 bases, the J end by 3 bases, with 17 bases between. The CDR3 runs 15 residues. CDR3 residues: CASSDSDKVDYEQYF. The CDR3 nucleotides are TGTGCCAGCAGCGACTCGGACAAGGTGGACTACGAGCAGTACTTC.